This T cell receptor (beta chain) was profiled in a study of shared clonotypes between healthy human individuals. The study, taken as a whole, reports: Memory subsets generally showed smaller estimated richness than naive subsets did. Depth was large, yet rarefaction showed that sorted-subset sequencing was incomplete.

CD45RO-negative CD8 cells positively selected for CCR7 made up the naive population, which excluded terminally differentiated effector memory CD45RA+ cells. Methods used by the authors: ImmunoSEQ output lacked quality scores and full-length reads, limiting matched filtering. Method: immunoSEQ multiplex PCR; TCRdb's copy keeps in-frame clones and lacks some. V and J calls and clone size come straight from that table; D and trimming were deduced from the DNA. The sample lists hundreds of thousands of clones, around 92% occurring once. The CDR3 is 18 residues long. Trimming removed 4 bases from V and 6 bases from J; junction bases left unmatched: 13. CDR1 is SGHVS and CDR2 is FQNEAQ in the germline V gene. Comments on this clone: Antigen unknown.

The sample was naive CD8+ T cells sorted from blood. The sequence was obtained from a young man in good health. The chain uses TRBV7-8 and TRBJ2-1, with TRBD2 matching 12 bases. Written as DNA, the CDR3 is TGTGCCAGCAGCTCACCAAACTGGACTAGCGGGACGCCCAATGAGCAGTTCTTC. Translated: CASSSPNWTSGTPNEQFF. Filled out from reference TRBV7-8 and TRBJ2-1, the complete variable domain reads GAGVSQSPRYKVAKRGQDVALRCDPISGHVSLFWYQQALGQGPEFLTYFQNEAQLDKSGLPSDRFFAERPEGSVSTLKIQRTQQEDSAVYLCASSSPNWTSGTPNEQFFGPGTRLTVL.